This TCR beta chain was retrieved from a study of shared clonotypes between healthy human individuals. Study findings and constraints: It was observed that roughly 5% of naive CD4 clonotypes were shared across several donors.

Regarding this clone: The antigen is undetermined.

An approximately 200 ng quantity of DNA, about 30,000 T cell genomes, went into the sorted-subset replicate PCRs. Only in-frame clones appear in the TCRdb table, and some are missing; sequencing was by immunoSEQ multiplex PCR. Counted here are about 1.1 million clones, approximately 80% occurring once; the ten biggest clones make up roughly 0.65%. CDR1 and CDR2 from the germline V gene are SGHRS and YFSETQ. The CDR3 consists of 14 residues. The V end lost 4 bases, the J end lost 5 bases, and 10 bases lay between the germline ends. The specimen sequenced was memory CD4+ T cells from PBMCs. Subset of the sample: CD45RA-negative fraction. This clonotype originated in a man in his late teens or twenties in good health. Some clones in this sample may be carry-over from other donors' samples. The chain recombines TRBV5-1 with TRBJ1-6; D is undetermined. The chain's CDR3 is CASSPDGNNSPLHF. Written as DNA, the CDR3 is TGCGCCAGCAGCCCGGACGGGAATAATTCACCCCTCCACTTT.